This TCR beta chain stems from a study of blood T cell repertoires in COVID-19. V was trimmed by 5 bases and J by 9 bases, leaving 20 bases between them. The CDR3 runs to 15 residues. Germline V gene sequence: CDR1 SGHTA, CDR2 FQGNSA. Sequenced by immunoSEQ multiplex PCR; TCRdb stores in-frame clones only, minus some. The data show over 350,000 clones, approximately 87% seen once. Each participant's cohort was designated according to participant-reported clinical history. The receptor's source is a woman between 50 and 59 years old who had recovered from COVID-19. Specimen: PBMCs or T cells enriched from blood (not recorded which). The rearrangement links TRBV7-2 to TRBJ2-1; tentative D call: TRBD2 (5 bases). CDR3 protein: CASSPTRETPIEQFF. The CDR3 bases are TGTGCCAGCAGCCCGACAAGGGAGACGCCTATTGAGCAGTTCTTC.